What follows are 28 T cell receptor beta chains derived from one specimen sequenced in a study of cytomegalovirus exposure and HLA in healthy donors. The PCR used 60 Vbeta and 13 Jbeta primers. The method was immunoSEQ multiplex PCR; TCRdb's version includes in-frame clones alone and lacks a portion of them. The profile shows fewer than 350,000 clones, around nine tenths of them singletons. Sequencing was carried out using PBMCs. The receptors were gathered from a woman aged 18-29 years in good health and CMV-seronegative.

The chain combines TRBV7-9 with TRBJ1-4; D is undetermined. This CDR3 is built from 15 residues. Trimming took off 3 bases at V and 0 bases at J, with 8 bases between the two ends. The germline V gene has CDR1 SEHNR and CDR2 FQNEAQ (reference sequence). CDR3 nucleotide sequence: TGTGCCAGCAGCTTGAGTGTTACAACTAATGAAAAACTGTTTTTT. This sequence encodes CASSLSVTTNEKLFF.

This clone was observed once. The V gene is TRBV12-5, the J gene TRBJ2-5, with 7 bases identical to TRBD2. V lost 7 bases and J lost 5; bases outside the gene matches: 10. Germline loops: CDR1 LGHNT, CDR2 FRNRAP. There are 14 residues in the CDR3. The CDR3, as DNA: TGTGCTAGTGCTAGCAGGGACTACGGGGAGACCCAGTACTTC. It is translated as CASASRDYGETQYF.

The chain links TRBV11-2 to TRBJ2-3; D is uncertain. Germline V gene sequence: CDR1 SGHAT, CDR2 FQNNGV. V shed 6 bases and J shed 1 base, with 8 bases lying between them. The CDR3 is 13 amino acids. CDR3 sequence reads: CASRPLGTDTQYF. CDR3 nucleotide sequence: TGTGCCAGCAGGCCACTCGGCACAGATACGCAGTATTTT. Variable domain in full (rest from reference TRBV11-2 and TRBJ2-3): EAGVAQSPRYKIIEKRQSVAFWCNPISGHATLYWYQQILGQGPKLLIQFQNNGVVDDSQLPKDRFSAERLKGVDSTLKIQPAKLEDSAVYLCASRPLGTDTQYFGPGTRLTVL.

This rearrangement joins TRBV6-5 to TRBJ1-2, with unresolved D. V lost 8 bases and J 2 bases, leaving 15 bases between the germline ends. The CDR3 length is 14 residues. Looked up from germline, CDR1 is MNHEY and CDR2 is SVGAGI. The CDR3 loop reads CASLPRTANYGYTF. CDR3 DNA sequence: TGTGCCAGCCTCCCCAGGACTGCGAACTATGGCTACACCTTC.

The chain has TRBV10-1 and TRBJ1-1, with no clear D. The CDR3 covers 15 residues. Germline V CDR1 and CDR2: WNHNN, SYGVQD (reference sequence). V dropped 1 base and J dropped 1 base, with 10 bases sitting between them. The CDR3 region has the DNA TGCGCCAGCAGTGAGTATCGGGGTCCGAACACTGAAGCTTTCTTT. Its translation: CASSEYRGPNTEAFF.

The chain joins TRBV5-1 to TRBJ2-1; D gene ambiguous. The CDR3 contains 15 residues. With 4 bases removed from V and 7 bases from J, the gap between germline ends came to 18 bases. The germline gives CDR1 SGHRS, CDR2 YFSETQ. The CDR3 DNA reads TGCGCCAGCAGCCCTAGGAGCAACCCGGGTAATGAGCAGTTCTTC. It codes for CASSPRSNPGNEQFF.

V and J are TRBV12-5 and TRBJ1-2; the D gene is possibly TRBD1 (6 bases). The V gene lost 5 bases and the J gene lost 1 base, with 11 bases spanning the gap. Germline assignment: CDR1 LGHNT and CDR2 FRNRAP. CDR3 length: 14 amino acids. In DNA, the CDR3 is TGTGCTAGTGGTGGACAGTCGATTAACTATGGCTACACCTTC. This translates into CASGGQSINYGYTF.

This chain links TRBV30 with TRBJ1-1; the D gene is possibly TRBD1 (5 bases). CDR3 length: 16 amino acids. V was clipped by 0 bases and J by 7 bases, with 21 bases between them. CDR1 is GTSNPN, CDR2 SVGIG, per germline (reference sequence). The CDR3: CAWSVGTTWGGGEAFF. CDR3 coding DNA: TGTGCCTGGAGTGTGGGGACTACTTGGGGCGGGGGTGAAGCTTTCTTT.

The chain couples TRBV5-1 to TRBJ2-2; possible D gene TRBD2, 5 bases. This CDR3 spans 16 amino acids. Germline-derived CDR1 and CDR2 are SGHRS and YFSETQ. V was trimmed by 1 base and J by 5 bases, leaving 15 bases between them. The DNA for the CDR3 is TGCGCCAGCAGCTTGATTCGGCCTTCGGGGACCGGGGAGCTGTTTTTT. It is translated as CASSLIRPSGTGELFF.

As concerns this clone: An end of the junction differs from the germline gene, which may be a read error. The rearrangement uses TRBV10-3 and TRBJ1-3, with D possibly TRBD1 on 5 matching bases. Germline V lookup: CDR1 ENHRY, CDR2 SYGVKD. This CDR3 is built from 12 residues. The CDR3 region is CLAGGAGNTIYF. The DNA of the CDR3 is TGCTTGGCGGGGGGTGCCGGAAACACCATATATTTT.

This chain links TRBV5-4 with TRBJ2-3; a weak D match, TRBD1 (6 bases). Trimming shortened V by 2 bases and J by 3 bases, and 13 bases separated the two germline ends. The CDR3 has 15 amino acids. Germline CDR1 reads SGHNT; CDR2 reads YYREEE (reference sequence). CDR3 amino acids: CASSFNRESTDTQYF. The CDR3 DNA sequence: TGTGCCAGCAGCTTTAACAGGGAATCGACAGATACGCAGTATTTT.

J is TRBJ2-7 and V is TRBV5-4, with 9 bases lining up with TRBD1. The J segment lost 5 bases and the V segment lost 0 bases, leaving 9 bases of the junction unmatched. This CDR3 contains 16 residues. CDR1 SGHNT and CDR2 YYREEE come from the germline V gene (reference sequence). The CDR3 reads CASSLALGQGLHEQYF. The CDR3 nucleotides read TGTGCCAGCAGCTTGGCCCTCGGACAGGGGTTACACGAGCAGTACTTC.

The gene calls are TRBV5-4 and TRBJ2-5; the match to TRBD2 covers 8 bases. Trimming took 1 base from V and 1 from J; bases not matched to a gene: 9. From germline, CDR1 is SGHNT and CDR2 YYREEE (reference sequence). This CDR3 spans 17 amino acids. The CDR3 spells CASSLIRSSGLQETQYF. CDR3 sequence (DNA): TGTGCCAGCAGCTTGATCCGGTCTAGCGGGCTCCAAGAGACCCAGTACTTC.

Written as DNA, the CDR3 is TGTGCCACCTCCTCAGCGGATACGCAGTATTTT. Translating it yields CATSSADTQYF. The J gene is TRBJ2-3, the V gene TRBV6-5; D remains ambiguous. Trimming took 10 bases from V and 6 from J, leaving 11 bases between them. This CDR3 has 11 residues. CDR1 MNHEY and CDR2 SVGAGI come from the germline V gene.

The chain joins TRBV9 to TRBJ2-6, with D possibly being TRBD1 (5 bases). V was pared by 4 bases and J by 0 bases, with 17 bases between. The CDR3 consists of 18 residues. In germline, CDR1 is SGDLS, CDR2 YYNGEE. CDR3: CASSSRVVDLSGANVLTF. Written as DNA, the CDR3 is TGTGCCAGCAGCTCCAGGGTGGTTGACCTCTCTGGGGCCAACGTCCTGACTTTC.

This chain uses TRBV29-1 with TRBJ1-1; D might be TRBD1 (6 bases). Germline V gene sequence: CDR1 SQVTM, CDR2 ANQGSEA. The CDR3 covers 17 residues. V was cut by 4 bases and J by 2 bases, with 23 bases left in between. The CDR3 loop reads CSVVEDSLRGVNTEAFF. The CDR3 DNA sequence: TGCAGCGTTGTGGAGGACAGCCTAAGGGGAGTAAACACTGAAGCTTTCTTT.

The chain links TRBV10-2 to TRBJ1-3; D unclear. Germline CDR1 WSHSY, CDR2 SAAADI. The length of the CDR3 is 17 residues. The ends were cut back, 2 bases at V and 1 base at J, with 15 bases in the middle. The CDR3 DNA reads TGCGCCAGCAGTGAGCCGGGTAGGGCGGGTTCTGGAAACACCATATATTTT. The encoded protein is CASSEPGRAGSGNTIYF.

The genes are TRBV29-1 and TRBJ1-2; D not certain. The CDR3 runs 14 residues. Trimming removed 4 bases from V and 0 bases from J, with 12 bases in between. Germline V CDR1 and CDR2: SQVTM, ANQGSEA. The CDR3 DNA reads as TGCAGCGTTGCGCTGCCAGAAGCTAACTATGGCTACACCTTC. Residues: CSVALPEANYGYTF.

This clone was seen only a few times. The V and J genes are TRBV19 and TRBJ1-4; D unresolved. V was clipped by 9 bases and J by 8 bases, with 16 bases between them. In germline, CDR1 is LNHDA, CDR2 SQIVND (reference sequence). This CDR3 region has 13 residues. The chain's CDR3 is CASSRGVEEKLFF. In nucleotides, the CDR3 is TGTGCCAGCAGCCGGGGAGTAGAAGAAAAACTGTTTTTT.

The rearrangement joins TRBV12-5 to TRBJ1-5; D not certain. Trimming left V 1 base short and J 2 bases short, with 9 bases between. This CDR3 has 15 amino acids. CDR1 is LGHNT and CDR2 is FRNRAP in the germline V gene. In DNA, the CDR3 is TGTGCTAGTGGTTTGGAGAATAGCGGCAATCAGCCCCAGCATTTT. This codes for CASGLENSGNQPQHF.

Comments on this clone: Relative to the germline gene, one junction end is altered; a read error may explain this. The chain joins TRBV7-9 to TRBJ2-5, with D hard to call. Germline lookup yields CDR1 SEHNR and CDR2 FQNEAQ (reference sequence). The length of the CDR3 is 12 residues. The CDR3 loop is CSSSPTLETQYF. CDR3 bases: TGTTCCAGCAGCCCGACACTAGAGACCCAGTACTTC.

The chain uses TRBV29-1 and TRBJ1-1; 8 nucleotides line up with TRBD1. Trimming cost V 4 bases and J 1 base; bases outside gene matches: 5. CDR1 SQVTM and CDR2 ANQGSEA come from the germline V gene. CDR3 length equals 14 residues. The DNA of the CDR3 is TGCAGCGTTGTGAAAGGGACAGGGAACACTGAAGCTTTCTTT. It specifies CSVVKGTGNTEAFF.

DNA of the CDR3: TGCAGCGTTGCACGGTTTGACACAGATACGCAGTATTTT. Its protein product is CSVARFDTDTQYF. V is TRBV29-1 and J is TRBJ2-3, with D hard to call. CDR3 length equals 13 residues. Germline V lookup: CDR1 SQVTM, CDR2 ANQGSEA. The V end was cut by 4 bases, the J end by 2 bases, with 10 bases between.

The gene calls are TRBV19 and TRBJ2-1; D may be TRBD1 (6 bases). V was shortened by 5 bases and J by 3 bases, with 11 bases between the two germline ends. CDR1 and CDR2 (germline): LNHDA, SQIVND (reference sequence). This CDR3 is 14 amino acids long. CDR3: CASSLGQIYNEQFF. CDR3 bases: TGTGCCAGTAGTCTCGGACAGATCTACAATGAGCAGTTCTTC. Supplemented by reference TRBV19 and TRBJ2-1, the full variable domain reads DGGITQSPKYLFRKEGQNVTLSCEQNLNHDAMYWYRQDPGQGLRLIYYSQIVNDFQKGDIAEGYSVSREKKESFPLTVTSAQKNPTAFYLCASSLGQIYNEQFFGPGTRLTVL.

Here the CDR3 reads CASSPQGGDEKLFF. The CDR3 nucleotides read TGTGCCAGCAGCCCTCAGGGAGGGGATGAAAAACTGTTTTTT. The J gene is TRBJ1-4, the V gene TRBV6-6, with D possibly TRBD1 on 5 matching bases. The V gene's germline CDR1 is MNHNY and CDR2 SVGAGI (reference sequence). Trimming removed 6 bases from V and 6 bases from J, with 14 bases in between. The length of the CDR3 is 14 residues.

This sequence joins TRBV9 and TRBJ2-1; a weak D match, TRBD1 (5 bases). Trimming took 0 bases from V and 6 from J, leaving 13 bases between them. CDR3 length: 15 residues. Germline-derived CDR1 and CDR2 are SGDLS and YYNGEE. This CDR3 reads CASSVEGVRGNEQFF. In DNA, the CDR3 is TGTGCCAGCAGCGTAGAAGGGGTCCGAGGCAATGAGCAGTTCTTC.

The chain uses TRBV4-1 and TRBJ2-2; D is unresolved. V was pared by 1 base and J by 4 bases, with 10 bases between. CDR1 is MGHRA, CDR2 YSYEKL, per germline. The CDR3 extends over 15 amino acids. The CDR3 DNA reads as TGCGCCAGCAGCCAAGGAGGCAGCCTCACCGGGGAGCTGTTTTTT. This translates into CASSQGGSLTGELFF.

The chain recombines TRBV10-3 with TRBJ2-3; 8 nucleotides line up with TRBD1. V gave up 10 bases and J gave up 5 bases; unmatched junction bases: 11. Germline V CDR1 and CDR2: ENHRY, SYGVKD. The CDR3 runs to 14 residues. The CDR3 region is CATRLSTGGDTQYF. For the CDR3, the DNA is TGTGCCACCAGACTTTCTACAGGGGGAGATACGCAGTATTTT.